This T cell receptor beta chain was identified in a study of shared clonotypes between healthy human individuals. Profiled with immunoSEQ multiplex PCR; TCRdb holds only in-frame clones, not every one. The table includes roughly 2.4 million clones, 95% detected once. Trimming cost V 2 bases and J 5 bases; bases outside gene matches: 9. Germline CDR1 WNHNN, CDR2 SYGVQD (reference sequence). The CDR3 has 16 residues. Material: naive CD4+ T cells sorted from blood. Sample subset: CD45RA+ positively selected. The V gene is TRBV10-1, the J gene TRBJ2-7; 10 bases align to TRBD2. This sequence originates from a man aged 18 to 29 in good health. CDR3 protein: CASSEDPSGSFNEQYF. DNA for the CDR3: TGCGCCAGCAGTGAGGACCCTAGCGGGAGTTTCAACGAGCAGTACTTC.